This is a list of T cell receptor beta chains from one sample in a study of a mutant IDH1 vaccine in newly diagnosed glioma. Their specific antigens are unknown. Generated by immunoSEQ multiplex PCR, the TCRdb table keeps only in-frame clones and is missing some. The sample carries more than 25,000 clones, 88% recorded once. The input for sequencing was PBMCs, taken from a glioma patient whose treatment included an IDH1 peptide vaccine. These receptors were obtained from a man aged 35-49 years with glioma. Both conserved end residues are part of each CDR3. A D gene is named only where the DNA matches it firmly. Some rows have no size entry. The others give once, few or many, or a class for an expanded clone.

TRBJ2-4 TRBV4-1 . . CASSLRGLEGDIQYF TGCGCCAGCAGCCTCCGGGGGCTGGAGGGTGACATTCAGTACTTC
TRBJ1-1 TRBV18 . . CASSPIEGGTEAFF TGTGCCAGCTCACCAATAGAGGGTGGGACTGAAGCTTTCTTT
TRBJ2-7 TRBV19 . TRBD2 CASSHGTSGRVEQYF TGTGCCAGTAGTCACGGGACTAGCGGGAGGGTCGAGCAGTACTTC
TRBJ1-3 TRBV7-8 . TRBD1 CASSYYYGTGSSGNTIYF TGTGCCAGCAGCTACTATTACGGGACAGGGAGCTCTGGAAACACCATATATTTT
TRBJ2-3 TRBV9 . . CASRSLTDTQYF TGTGCCAGCAGGTCCCTCACGGATACGCAGTATTTT
TRBJ1-1 TRBV30 . . CAWSVRQSEAFF TGTGCCTGGAGTGTTCGACAGTCTGAAGCTTTCTTT
TRBJ2-1 TRBV2 . . CASSEAVYNEQFF TGTGCCAGCAGTGAAGCTGTCTACAATGAGCAGTTCTTC
TRBJ2-5 TRBV29-1 . TRBD1 CSVTTLDRGETQYF TGCAGCGTTACCACTTTAGACAGGGGGGAGACCCAGTACTTC
TRBJ2-5 TRBV5-1 . . CASSLAALGGETQYF TGCGCCAGCAGCTTGGCAGCACTCGGAGGCGAGACCCAGTACTTC
TRBJ1-1 TRBV27 few . CASSSMNTEAFF TGTGCCAGCAGTTCAATGAACACTGAAGCTTTCTTT
TRBJ1-2 TRBV5-4 . TRBD1 CASSSPDRGRGYTF TGTGCCAGCAGCTCCCCGGACAGGGGTCGGGGGTACACCTTC
TRBJ1-1 TRBV7-8 . TRBD1 CASSLGQGALWAEAFF TGTGCCAGCAGCCTCGGACAGGGGGCGCTTTGGGCTGAAGCTTTCTTT
TRBJ2-2 TRBV28 . TRBD2 CASRSWASGYYTGELFF TGTGCCAGCAGATCTTGGGCTAGCGGGTATTACACCGGGGAGCTGTTTTTT
TRBJ1-5 TRBV28 . TRBD1 CATTDRGSLRQPQHF TGTGCCACTACCGACAGGGGATCTCTCCGTCAGCCCCAGCATTTT
TRBJ1-6 TRBV30 . . CAWNEGGNSPLHF TGTGCCTGGAACGAGGGCGGTAATTCACCCCTCCACTTT
TRBJ1-1 TRBV25-1 . . CASSEFGGLYTEAFF TGTGCCAGCAGTGAATTCGGTGGCCTTTACACTGAAGCTTTCTTT